This entry concerns a single T cell receptor beta chain. The antigen is unknown. The data belong to a study of cytomegalovirus exposure and HLA in healthy donors. Overall study: There were 88 million or so unique TCRs (from HLA-typed donors) in an early data release. Findings and caveats of the study: Common viral pathogens were later found to be apparently linked to several of the most significant clusters. Later analysis identified a missense DCLRE1C variant that was linked to TCR beta V- and J-gene trimming. In a later analysis, the majority of CMV-associated beta chains seemingly showed HLA restriction.

The CDR3 consists of 15 residues. V was cut by 3 bases and J by 6 bases, with 14 bases left in between. Per the germline V gene, CDR1 is LGHNA and CDR2 is YNFKEQ. 13 Jbeta primers and 60 Vbeta primers were used for the PCR. Sequencing was performed with immunoSEQ multiplex PCR; in TCRdb, only in-frame clones are kept and a portion is missing. The sample's table shows 160,000 or so clones. The sample consisted of PBMCs. The clonotype originates from a young man in good health and CMV-seronegative. This chain joins TRBV4-2 and TRBJ2-2, with D unclear. CDR3 loop: CASSHPVFSSGELFF. The CDR3 DNA reads TGTGCCAGCAGCCATCCCGTTTTTTCCTCCGGGGAGCTGTTTTTT.